The clone carrying this TCR beta chain was seen a handful of times. Its target is not known. This sample stems from a study of T cell responses to AZD1222 COVID-19 vaccine. This table comes from immunoSEQ multiplex PCR, and its TCRdb copy is limited to in-frame clones, with some not included. The data contain about 130,000 clones, around 86% of them seen just once; the ten biggest clones take up 6.3%. Notes on the study in general: After two AZD1222 doses, spike-specific TCR breadth and depth rose versus day 0.

The CDR3 sequence is 16 residues long. Looked up from germline, CDR1 is MNHNY and CDR2 is SVGAGI (reference sequence). J gave up 1 base and V 6 bases, and 7 bases lay outside the gene matches. The receptor comes from an adult in good health. The chain has TRBV6-6 and TRBJ1-5, with TRBD1 matching over 9 bases. The sequencing here drew on peripheral blood, taken on day 0 of AZD1222 vaccination. CDR3: CASRNRGQGSNQPQHF. The CDR3 coding sequence is TGTGCCAGCAGGAACAGGGGGCAGGGGAGCAATCAGCCCCAGCATTTT.